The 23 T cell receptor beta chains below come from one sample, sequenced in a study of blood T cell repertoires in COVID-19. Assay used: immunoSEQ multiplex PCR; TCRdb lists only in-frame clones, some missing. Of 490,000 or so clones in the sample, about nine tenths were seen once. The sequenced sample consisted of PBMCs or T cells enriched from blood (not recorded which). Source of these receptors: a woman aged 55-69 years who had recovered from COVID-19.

CDR3: CASSPESLAGVTDTQYF. The DNA of the CDR3 is TGCGCCAGCAGCCCAGAGTCCCTAGCGGGGGTGACAGATACGCAGTATTTT. The chain combines TRBV4-1 with TRBJ2-3; 10 positions match TRBD2. Germline loops: CDR1 MGHRA, CDR2 YSYEKL. The CDR3 is made up of 17 amino acids. V was clipped by 4 bases and J by 3 bases; unmatched bases: 10.

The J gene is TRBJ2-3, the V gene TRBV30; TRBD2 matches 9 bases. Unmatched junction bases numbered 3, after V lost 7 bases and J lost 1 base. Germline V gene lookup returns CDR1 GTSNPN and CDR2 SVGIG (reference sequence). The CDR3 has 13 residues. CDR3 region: CASSSGGTDTQYF. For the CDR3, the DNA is TGTGCCTCCTCTAGCGGGGGCACAGATACGCAGTATTTT.

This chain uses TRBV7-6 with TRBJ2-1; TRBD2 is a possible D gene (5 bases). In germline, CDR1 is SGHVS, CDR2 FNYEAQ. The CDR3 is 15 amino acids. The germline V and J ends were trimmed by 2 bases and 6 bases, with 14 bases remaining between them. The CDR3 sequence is CASSLFATIRNEQFF. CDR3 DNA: TGTGCCAGCAGCTTATTTGCGACTATCCGCAATGAGCAGTTCTTC.

The CDR3 is CASSPVGEGKKNIQYF. CDR3 sequence (DNA): TGTGCCAGCTCACCAGTCGGGGAGGGGAAAAAAAACATTCAGTACTTC. J is TRBJ2-4 and V is TRBV18, with TRBD2 matching 7 bases. The CDR3 length is 16 residues. The V segment lost 2 bases and the J segment 4 bases; nucleotides outside the gene matches: 8. Germline CDR1 and CDR2: KGHSH and LQKENI.

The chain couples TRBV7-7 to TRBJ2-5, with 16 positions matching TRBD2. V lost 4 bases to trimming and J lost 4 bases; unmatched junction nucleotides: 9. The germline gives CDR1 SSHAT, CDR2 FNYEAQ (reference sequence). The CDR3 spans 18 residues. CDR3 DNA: TGTGCCAGCAGCTACGGGACTAGCGGGGGGGCCTTGGGAGAGACCCAGTACTTC. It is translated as CASSYGTSGGALGETQYF.

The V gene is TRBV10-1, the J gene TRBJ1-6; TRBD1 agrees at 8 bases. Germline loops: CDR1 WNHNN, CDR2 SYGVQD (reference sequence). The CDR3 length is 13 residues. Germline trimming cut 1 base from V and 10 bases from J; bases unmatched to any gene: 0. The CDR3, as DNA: TGCGCCAGCAGTGAGTACAGGGGGTCACCCCTCCACTTT. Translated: CASSEYRGSPLHF.

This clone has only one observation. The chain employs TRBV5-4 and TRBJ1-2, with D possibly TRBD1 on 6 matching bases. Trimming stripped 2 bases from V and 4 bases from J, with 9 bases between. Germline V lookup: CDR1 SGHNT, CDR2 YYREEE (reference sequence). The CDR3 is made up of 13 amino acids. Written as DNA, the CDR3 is TGTGCCAGCAGCTTTAACAGGGCCTATGGCTACACCTTC. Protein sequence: CASSFNRAYGYTF.

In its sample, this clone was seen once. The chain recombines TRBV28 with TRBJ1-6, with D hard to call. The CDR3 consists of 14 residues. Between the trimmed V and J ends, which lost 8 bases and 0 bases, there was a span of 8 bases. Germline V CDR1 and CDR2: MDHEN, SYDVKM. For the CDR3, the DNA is TGTGCCAGCCGGGAGGGCTCCTATAATTCACCCCTCCACTTT. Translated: CASREGSYNSPLHF.

Written as DNA, the CDR3 is TGTGCCAGCAGCGTTGGTCAGAACACCTACGAGCAGTACTTC. Translated: CASSVGQNTYEQYF. The chain links TRBV9 to TRBJ2-7, with D unresolved. CDR1 is SGDLS and CDR2 is YYNGEE in the germline V gene. V was trimmed by 2 bases and J by 2 bases, leaving 11 bases between them. The length of the CDR3 is 14 residues.

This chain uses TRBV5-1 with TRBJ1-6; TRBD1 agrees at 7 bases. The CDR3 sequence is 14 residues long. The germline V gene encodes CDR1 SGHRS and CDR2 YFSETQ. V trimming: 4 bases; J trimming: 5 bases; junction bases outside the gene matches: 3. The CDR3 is CASSVGTDNSPLHF. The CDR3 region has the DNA TGCGCCAGCAGCGTTGGGACAGATAATTCACCCCTCCACTTT.

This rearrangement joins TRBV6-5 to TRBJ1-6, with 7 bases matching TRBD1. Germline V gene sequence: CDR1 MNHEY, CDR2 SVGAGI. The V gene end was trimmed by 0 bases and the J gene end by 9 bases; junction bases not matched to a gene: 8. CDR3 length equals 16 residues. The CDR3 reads CASSYSIQGVGSPLHF. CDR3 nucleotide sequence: TGTGCCAGCAGTTACTCGATCCAGGGGGTAGGTTCACCCCTCCACTTT.

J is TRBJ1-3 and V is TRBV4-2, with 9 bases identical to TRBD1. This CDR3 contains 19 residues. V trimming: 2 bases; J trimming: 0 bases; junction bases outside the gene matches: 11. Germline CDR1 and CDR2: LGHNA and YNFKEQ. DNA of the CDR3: TGTGCCAGCAGCCAAACCGGGACAGGGAACGTCGGCTCTGGAAACACCATATATTTT. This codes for CASSQTGTGNVGSGNTIYF.

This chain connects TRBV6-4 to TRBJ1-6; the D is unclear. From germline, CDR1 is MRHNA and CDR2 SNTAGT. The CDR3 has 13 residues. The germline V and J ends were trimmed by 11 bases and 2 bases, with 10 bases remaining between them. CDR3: CAPRGAYNSPLHF. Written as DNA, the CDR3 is TGTGCCCCCCGGGGTGCCTATAATTCACCCCTCCACTTT.

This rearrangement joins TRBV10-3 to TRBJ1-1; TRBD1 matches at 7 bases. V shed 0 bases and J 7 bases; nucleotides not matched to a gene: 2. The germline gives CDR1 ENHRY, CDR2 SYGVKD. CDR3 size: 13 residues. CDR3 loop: CAISESGDSEAFF. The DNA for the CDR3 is TGTGCCATCAGTGAGTCGGGGGACAGTGAAGCTTTCTTT.

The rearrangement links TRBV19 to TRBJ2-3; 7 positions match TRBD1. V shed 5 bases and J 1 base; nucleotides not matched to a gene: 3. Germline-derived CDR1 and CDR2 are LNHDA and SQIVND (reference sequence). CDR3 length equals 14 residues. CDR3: CASSLGTGTDTQYF. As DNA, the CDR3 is TGTGCCAGTAGTTTGGGGACAGGCACAGATACGCAGTATTTT.

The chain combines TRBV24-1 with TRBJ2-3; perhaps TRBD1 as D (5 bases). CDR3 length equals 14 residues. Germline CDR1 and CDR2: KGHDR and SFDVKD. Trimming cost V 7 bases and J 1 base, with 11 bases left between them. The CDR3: CATSDARGTDTQYF. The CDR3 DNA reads TGTGCCACCAGCGATGCCAGGGGCACAGATACGCAGTATTTT.

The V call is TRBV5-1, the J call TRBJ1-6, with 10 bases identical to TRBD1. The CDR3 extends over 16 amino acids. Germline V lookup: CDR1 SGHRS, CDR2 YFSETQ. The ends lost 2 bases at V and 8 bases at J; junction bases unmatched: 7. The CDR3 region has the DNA TGCGCCAGCAGCTTCGGGGCCGGGACAGGGGATTCACCCCTCCACTTT. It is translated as CASSFGAGTGDSPLHF. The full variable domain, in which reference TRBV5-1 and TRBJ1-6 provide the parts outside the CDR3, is KAGVTQTPRYLIKTRGQQVTLSCSPISGHRSVSWYQQTPGQGLQFLFEYFSETQRNKGNFPGRFSGRQFSNSRSEMNVSTLELGDSALYLCASSFGAGTGDSPLHFGNGTRLTVT.

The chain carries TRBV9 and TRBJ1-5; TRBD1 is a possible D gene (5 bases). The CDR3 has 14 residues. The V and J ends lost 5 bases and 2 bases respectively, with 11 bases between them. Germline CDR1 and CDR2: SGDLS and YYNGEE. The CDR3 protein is CASSTGGGNQPQHF. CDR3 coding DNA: TGTGCCAGCAGTACCGGGGGGGGCAATCAGCCCCAGCATTTT. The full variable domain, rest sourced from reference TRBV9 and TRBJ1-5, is DSGVTQTPKHLITATGQRVTLRCSPRSGDLSVYWYQQSLDQGLQFLIQYYNGEERAKGNILERFSAQQFPDLHSELNLSSLELGDSALYFCASSTGGGNQPQHFGDGTRLSIL.

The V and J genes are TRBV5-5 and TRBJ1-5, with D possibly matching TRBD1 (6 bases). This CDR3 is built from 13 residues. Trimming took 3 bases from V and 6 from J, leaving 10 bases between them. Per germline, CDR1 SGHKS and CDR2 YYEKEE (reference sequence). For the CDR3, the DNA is TGTGCCAGCAGCTCATCAGGGGTTCAGCCCCAGCATTTT. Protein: CASSSSGVQPQHF. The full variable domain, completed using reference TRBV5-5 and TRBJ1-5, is DAGVTQSPTHLIKTRGQQVTLRCSPISGHKSVSWYQQVLGQGPQFIFQYYEKEERGRGNFPDRFSARQFPNYSSELNVNALLLGDSALYLCASSSSGVQPQHFGDGTRLSIL.

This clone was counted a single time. The CDR3 DNA follows: TGTGCCAGCAGCCCCCTACTAGCGTCCAATGAGCAGTTCTTC. It is translated as CASSPLLASNEQFF. The chain joins TRBV5-6 to TRBJ2-1, with TRBD2 matching 7 bases. The CDR3 covers 14 residues. The ends lost 4 bases at V and 6 bases at J; junction bases unmatched: 7. The V gene's germline CDR1 is SGHDT and CDR2 YYEEEE.

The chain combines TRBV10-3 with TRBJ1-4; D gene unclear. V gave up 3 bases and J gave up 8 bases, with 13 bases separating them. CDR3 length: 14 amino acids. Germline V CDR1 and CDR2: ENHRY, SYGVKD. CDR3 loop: CAISDTGIDEKLFF. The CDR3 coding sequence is TGTGCCATCAGTGATACCGGGATTGACGAAAAACTGTTTTTT.

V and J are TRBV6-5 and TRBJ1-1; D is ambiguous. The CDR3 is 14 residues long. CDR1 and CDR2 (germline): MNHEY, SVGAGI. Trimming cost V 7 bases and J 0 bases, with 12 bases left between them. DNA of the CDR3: TGTGCCAGCACCGAGAGCCCTATGAACACTGAAGCTTTCTTT. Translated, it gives CASTESPMNTEAFF.

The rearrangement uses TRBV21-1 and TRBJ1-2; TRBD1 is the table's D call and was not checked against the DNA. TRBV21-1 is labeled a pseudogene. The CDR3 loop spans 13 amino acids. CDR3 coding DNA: TGTGCCAGCAGCAGTTTGGGGGCTTGGGGCTACACCTTC. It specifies CASSSLGAWGYTF.